This T cell receptor beta chain was recorded in a study of T cell responses to AZD1222 COVID-19 vaccine. CDR1 and CDR2 (germline): WSHSY, SAAADI. V was cut by 1 base and J by 6 bases, with 19 bases left in between. This CDR3 has 16 amino acids. The assay was immunoSEQ multiplex PCR, and TCRdb's table has in-frame clones only and misses some. The profile shows 95,000 to 150,000 clones, more than 75% of them singletons. This sequence joins TRBV10-2 and TRBJ2-7; tentatively, D is TRBD1 (6 bases). The sample here was peripheral blood, taken on day 0 of AZD1222 vaccination. The receptor comes from an adult in good health. The CDR3 here is CASSELLPTGRGEQYF. The CDR3 nucleotides are TGCGCCAGCAGTGAGTTGCTCCCGACAGGAAGGGGCGAGCAGTACTTC.